A single sample is the source of the 14 T cell receptor beta chains below, sequenced in a study of T-cell reconstitution after alpha-beta-depleted transplantation in children. TCRbeta library preparation incorporated unique molecular identifiers. TCRdb passed the PCR reads through MiXCR, listing each CDR3 protein once. This table holds 200,000 to 300,000 distinct CDR3 sequences, around 25% found once. The source material was PBMCs, mostly from graft donor cells, sampled 360 days after TCRalphabeta/CD19-depleted stem cell transplant. The receptors were sampled from a female patient aged 2-15 years who had a stem cell transplant for congenital amegakaryocytic thrombocytopenia, so the T cells may come from the graft donor.

The V and J genes are TRBV5-1 and TRBJ2-7; the match to TRBD2 covers 7 bases. The CDR3 has 15 amino acids. Unmatched junction bases numbered 5, after V lost 2 bases and J lost 0 bases. Germline V gene data show CDR1 as SGHRS and CDR2 as YFSETQ. The CDR3 DNA reads as TGCGCCAGCAGCTTTCTGGGAGGGCCCTCCTACGAGCAGTACTTC. Protein sequence: CASSFLGGPSYEQYF.

The rearrangement uses TRBV27 and TRBJ2-6, with a weak D call TRBD1 (5 bases). Germline V gives CDR1 MNHEY, CDR2 SMNVEV (reference sequence). The CDR3 consists of 16 residues. The V and J ends lost 1 base and 0 bases respectively, with 7 bases between them. CDR3 DNA sequence: TGTGCCAGCAGTTTATGGGGCCTCTCTGGGGCCAACGTCCTGACTTTC. Translated, it gives CASSLWGLSGANVLTF.

This clonotype was seen a few times. The chain recombines TRBV7-2 with TRBJ1-4; no clear D gene. The V gene's germline CDR1 is SGHTA and CDR2 FQGNSA. V lost 2 bases and J 7 bases, leaving 8 bases between the germline ends. This CDR3 spans 13 amino acids. The CDR3: CASSLLKGEKLFF. The CDR3 DNA follows: TGTGCCAGCAGCTTACTGAAAGGTGAAAAACTGTTTTTT.

This rearrangement joins TRBV19 to TRBJ2-5; 8 positions agree with TRBD2. Germline CDR1 is LNHDA and CDR2 is SQIVND (reference sequence). V trimming: 3 bases; J trimming: 4 bases; junction bases outside the gene matches: 7. This CDR3 has 15 amino acids. CDR3 coding DNA: TGTGCCAGTAGTATCTCAAGCGGGGGTGTAGAGACCCAGTACTTC. It translates to CASSISSGGVETQYF.

This clonotype was seen only a few times. The V and J genes are TRBV20-1 and TRBJ2-1; 9 bases align to TRBD2. The CDR3 is made up of 14 amino acids. J gave up 12 bases and V 6 bases, and 15 bases lay outside the gene matches. Per germline, CDR1 DFQATT and CDR2 SNEGSKA (reference sequence). CDR3 in amino acids: CSAKNPRTSATQFF. The DNA for the CDR3 is TGCAGTGCAAAGAACCCCCGGACTAGCGCAACGCAGTTCTTC.

This clonotype was picked up a small number of times. The J gene is TRBJ1-2, the V gene TRBV6-5; D perhaps matches TRBD1 (5 bases). The CDR3 runs to 12 residues. The germline V gene encodes CDR1 MNHEY and CDR2 SVGAGI. Trimming pared 5 bases from V and 3 bases from J, leaving 7 bases between. The CDR3 DNA reads TGTGCCAGCAGTCAGGGATACTATGGCTACACCTTC. Translation: CASSQGYYGYTF.

This clonotype turned up a few times. The rearrangement links TRBV5-1 to TRBJ1-1, with no clear D. Germline V gene data show CDR1 as SGHRS and CDR2 as YFSETQ. Between the trimmed V and J ends, which lost 1 base and 10 bases, there was a span of 11 bases. This CDR3 spans 12 amino acids. The CDR3 coding sequence is TGCGCCAGCAGCTTGTCGGGCATAGGAGCTTTCTTT. It specifies CASSLSGIGAFF.

This sequence joins TRBV6-1 and TRBJ2-1, with 11 positions matching TRBD2. The CDR3 contains 15 residues. With 6 bases clipped from V and 5 bases from J, the junction kept 6 bases outside the gene matches. Looked up from germline, CDR1 is MNHNS and CDR2 is SASEGT. CDR3: CASRPIAGGDNEQFF. CDR3 DNA sequence: TGTGCCAGCAGACCAATAGCGGGGGGGGACAATGAGCAGTTCTTC.

This clonotype was counted only a few times. This chain connects TRBV20-1 to TRBJ2-3, with no clear D. The CDR3 has 15 residues. V lost 0 bases and J 0 bases, leaving 10 bases between the germline ends. Germline V gene sequence: CDR1 DFQATT, CDR2 SNEGSKA (reference sequence). This CDR3 is CSAREATGSTDTQYF. DNA for the CDR3: TGCAGTGCTAGAGAAGCCACGGGTAGCACAGATACGCAGTATTTT.

This clonotype was seen a handful of times. The CDR3 protein is CASSLRTGQRAFF. The DNA of the CDR3 is TGTGCCAGCAGCCTCCGGACAGGCCAGAGGGCTTTCTTT. V and J are TRBV3-1 and TRBJ1-1; 7 nucleotides line up with TRBD1. CDR3 length equals 13 residues. The J segment lost 11 bases and the V segment lost 4 bases, leaving 10 bases of the junction unmatched. CDR1 LGHDT and CDR2 YNNKEL come from the germline V gene (reference sequence).

This clonotype was counted only a few times. V is TRBV20-1 and J is TRBJ2-7; D possibly corresponds to TRBD1 (5 bases). Germline V gene lookup returns CDR1 DFQATT and CDR2 SNEGSKA (reference sequence). The V end lost 3 bases, the J end lost 7 bases, and 19 bases lay between the germline ends. The CDR3 totals 14 residues. CDR3: CSARQGPIRGEQYF. CDR3 sequence (DNA): TGCAGTGCTAGGCAGGGCCCGATTAGGGGAGAGCAGTACTTC.

This clonotype has only a few counts. The J gene is TRBJ1-1, the V gene TRBV29-1; D is unresolved. This CDR3 has 13 amino acids. V was cut by 4 bases and J by 3 bases, with 12 bases left in between. CDR1 is SQVTM and CDR2 is ANQGSEA in the germline V gene. CDR3 loop: CSVGGRLYTEAFF. The CDR3 nucleotides read TGCAGCGTTGGAGGCAGGCTATACACTGAAGCTTTCTTT.

This clonotype was counted a few times. The chain carries TRBV5-1 and TRBJ2-3; D gene unclear. Trimming removed 0 bases from V and 7 bases from J, with 9 bases in between. This CDR3 has 13 amino acids. In germline, CDR1 is SGHRS, CDR2 YFSETQ. The CDR3 loop reads CASSLGTGNTQYF. In DNA, the CDR3 is TGCGCCAGCAGCTTGGGGACGGGCAATACGCAGTATTTT. Looking up the rest from reference TRBV5-1 and TRBJ2-3 gives the full variable domain: KAGVTQTPRYLIKTRGQQVTLSCSPISGHRSVSWYQQTPGQGLQFLFEYFSETQRNKGNFPGRFSGRQFSNSRSEMNVSTLELGDSALYLCASSLGTGNTQYFGPGTRLTVL.

In this sample, this clonotype turned up a few times. The V gene is TRBV27, the J gene TRBJ2-1, with D perhaps matching TRBD1 or TRBD2 (5 bases each). Germline V CDR1 and CDR2: MNHEY, SMNVEV (reference sequence). V shed 6 bases and J shed 6 bases, with 21 bases lying between them. This CDR3 has 16 residues. The CDR3 DNA follows: TGTGCCAGCAGCACATGGAGGCAGGGTCTGGGCAATGAGCAGTTCTTC. Translated: CASSTWRQGLGNEQFF.